Presented here are 28 T cell receptor beta chains from one specimen sequenced in a study of CD8+ T cells in alopecia areata. Following RNA extraction, reverse transcription yielded cDNA that acted as the sequencing template. The protocol was immunoSEQ multiplex PCR, while the TCRdb copy is restricted to in-frame clones and leaves out a portion. The repertoire holds about 200,000 clones, 55% to 75% seen once, with about 5.1% in the top ten. Treatment given: oral pan-JAK inhibitor, 5-10 mg twice daily. The source was CD4+ T cells sorted from blood, collected at week 24, from a patient treated with tofacitinib. The source is a human donor with alopecia areata.

This rearrangement joins TRBV7-9 to TRBJ2-6; 8 bases match TRBD1. The germline gives CDR1 SEHNR, CDR2 FQNEAQ (reference sequence). This CDR3 is built from 17 residues. Losses at the gene ends were 5 bases for V and 1 base for J; bases not matched to a gene: 7. CDR3 coding DNA: TGTGCCAGCAGCCCCGGACAGGGAGGATCTGGGGCCAACGTCCTGACTTTC. It encodes CASSPGQGGSGANVLTF.

CDR3 amino acids: CSVARQYEQYF. The DNA for the CDR3 is TGCAGCGTTGCTAGGCAATACGAGCAGTACTTC. The gene calls are TRBV29-1 and TRBJ2-7; D remains unclear. Between the trimmed V and J ends, which lost 4 bases and 4 bases, there was a span of 8 bases. CDR1 SQVTM and CDR2 ANQGSEA come from the germline V gene. The CDR3 contains 11 residues.

The J gene is TRBJ2-3, the V gene TRBV5-1; D remains ambiguous. Trimming cost V 4 bases and J 2 bases, with 14 bases left between them. CDR3 length: 15 amino acids. CDR1 is SGHRS, CDR2 YFSETQ, per germline. The CDR3 is CASSLVGTYTDTQYF. CDR3 DNA: TGCGCCAGCAGCCTGGTGGGAACTTACACAGATACGCAGTATTTT.

The chain carries TRBV29-1 and TRBJ2-1; D may match TRBD1 or TRBD2 (5 bases each). CDR1 and CDR2 from the germline V gene are SQVTM and ANQGSEA. The germline V and J ends were trimmed by 0 bases and 8 bases, with 20 bases remaining between them. The length of the CDR3 is 16 residues. The CDR3: CSVEDPGAPRDDEQFF. The CDR3 DNA sequence: TGCAGCGTTGAAGATCCCGGGGCCCCAAGGGACGATGAGCAGTTCTTC.

The rearrangement uses TRBV2 and TRBJ2-2, with 8 positions matching TRBD2. CDR1 and CDR2 from the germline V gene are SNHLY and FYNNEI. The CDR3 loop spans 16 amino acids. V gave up 6 bases and J gave up 5 bases; unmatched junction bases: 11. CDR3: CASSPLGAGETGELFF. In DNA form, the CDR3 reads TGTGCCAGCAGCCCCCTGGGAGCGGGGGAGACCGGGGAGCTGTTTTTT.

CDR3 DNA sequence: TGTGCCAGCAGCTCCGGGACCACTTCCTACGAGCAGTACTTC. Translated, it gives CASSSGTTSYEQYF. The chain joins TRBV5-6 to TRBJ2-7, with D perhaps given as TRBD1 or TRBD2 (5 bases each). V shed 3 bases and J shed 1 base, with 11 bases lying between them. The CDR3 spans 14 residues. The germline gives CDR1 SGHDT, CDR2 YYEEEE.

The gene calls are TRBV6-6 and TRBJ2-7; tentative D call: TRBD2 (6 bases). Between the trimmed V and J ends, which lost 7 bases and 3 bases, there was a span of 13 bases. The CDR3 extends over 13 amino acids. Germline V gene data show CDR1 as MNHNY and CDR2 as SVGAGI (reference sequence). CDR3 nucleotides: TGTGCCAGCACCAAACTAGCCAACTACGAGCAGTACTTC. Translated, it gives CASTKLANYEQYF.

The V gene is TRBV19, the J gene TRBJ1-5; D is ambiguous. V lost 3 bases and J 0 bases, leaving 18 bases between the germline ends. This CDR3 is built from 18 residues. Germline V CDR1 and CDR2: LNHDA, SQIVND (reference sequence). This chain's CDR3 is CASSIPPRRGNSNQPQHF. The CDR3 DNA reads as TGTGCCAGTAGTATCCCGCCGCGTAGAGGGAATAGCAATCAGCCCCAGCATTTT.

Here the CDR3 DNA reads TGTGCCAGCGGACTAGCGATGATCGAGACCCAGTACTTC. Translation gives CASGLAMIETQYF. The chain links TRBV2 to TRBJ2-5, with TRBD2 matching over 9 bases. The CDR3 has 13 amino acids. Germline V CDR1 and CDR2: SNHLY, FYNNEI. V lost 8 bases to trimming and J lost 5 bases; unmatched junction nucleotides: 6.

The CDR3 here is CASRNPTGGPNTEAFF. The CDR3 DNA reads as TGTGCCAGCAGAAACCCTACTGGCGGACCGAACACTGAAGCTTTCTTT. The chain combines TRBV6-6 with TRBJ1-1; D remains ambiguous. Germline V lookup: CDR1 MNHNY, CDR2 SVGAGI (reference sequence). V lost 6 bases to trimming and J lost 1 base, with 18 bases between them. This CDR3 spans 16 amino acids.

The chain couples TRBV25-1 to TRBJ1-1; D gene uncertain. Germline V gives CDR1 MGHDK, CDR2 SYGVNS. The CDR3 runs 13 residues. V lost 8 bases and J 5 bases, leaving 15 bases between the germline ends. The CDR3 protein is CASRVGLLTEAFF. Here the CDR3 DNA reads TGTGCCAGCCGAGTGGGTCTTTTGACTGAAGCTTTCTTT.

The chain joins TRBV11-2 to TRBJ1-2; TRBD1 aligns across 7 bases. V lost 4 bases, J lost 5 bases, and 7 bases stayed unmatched. The CDR3 totals 14 residues. From germline, CDR1 is SGHAT and CDR2 FQNNGV. The CDR3 here is CASSSQTGDYGYTF. CDR3 DNA sequence: TGTGCCAGCAGCTCCCAAACAGGGGATTATGGCTACACCTTC.

The V gene is TRBV5-1, the J gene TRBJ1-1; 7 bases agree with TRBD1. The germline CDR1 and CDR2 sequences are SGHRS and YFSETQ. The junction had 5 bases not matched to a gene; V was cut back by 6 bases and J by 3 bases. The CDR3 runs 13 residues. The CDR3 loop is CASNEQGDTEAFF. DNA of the CDR3: TGCGCCAGCAACGAGCAGGGGGACACTGAAGCTTTCTTT.

The chain employs TRBV5-4 and TRBJ2-6; TRBD2 is a possible D gene (7 bases). V was clipped by 4 bases and J by 4 bases, with 15 bases between them. Germline V lookup: CDR1 SGHNT, CDR2 YYREEE (reference sequence). There are 16 residues in the CDR3. Here the CDR3 DNA reads TGTGCCAGCAGCCTATGGGGGGGGCCCGGGGCCAACGTCCTGACTTTC. Protein sequence: CASSLWGGPGANVLTF.

This clone was seen a few times. The chain employs TRBV4-3 and TRBJ1-3; D gene unclear. The CDR3 sequence is 15 residues long. The V end lost 5 bases, the J end lost 0 bases, and 11 bases lay between the germline ends. The germline CDR1 and CDR2 sequences are LGHNA and YSLEER. CDR3 protein: CASSSRRNSGNTIYF. Written as DNA, the CDR3 is TGCGCCAGCAGCTCGCGACGGAACTCTGGAAACACCATATATTTT.

The chain links TRBV10-3 to TRBJ2-5, with 7 bases that match TRBD2. The CDR3 extends over 14 amino acids. CDR1 and CDR2 from the germline V gene are ENHRY and SYGVKD. V dropped 0 bases and J dropped 2; count of bases not matched to a gene: 0. The CDR3 nucleotides read TGTGCCATCAGTGAGTCACTAGCGCAAGAGACCCAGTACTTC. This encodes CAISESLAQETQYF.

The gene calls are TRBV7-2 and TRBJ2-5, with D hard to call. The end of the DNA is better explained by TRBJ2-7, so the J call may be wrong. This CDR3 has 13 amino acids. CDR1 and CDR2 from the germline V gene are SGHTA and FQGNSA. CDR3 coding DNA: TGTGCCAGCAGCTTAGGGGTAGACTACGAGCAGTACTTC. Its translation is CASSLGVDYEQYF.

This clone was observed a handful of times. The chain joins TRBV30 to TRBJ1-2, with 8 bases fitting TRBD1. The CDR3 is made up of 16 amino acids. The germline CDR1 and CDR2 sequences are GTSNPN and SVGIG (reference sequence). The ends lost 1 base at V and 0 bases at J; junction bases unmatched: 7. The CDR3 nucleotides read TGTGCCTGGAGTGGGAGGCAGGGGGCGTCTAACTATGGCTACACCTTC. It translates to CAWSGRQGASNYGYTF. Using reference TRBV30 and TRBJ1-2 for the parts outside the CDR3, the full variable domain is SQTIHQWPATLVQPVGSPLSLECTVEGTSNPNLYWYRQAAGRGLQLLFYSVGIGQISSEVPQNLSASRPQDRQFILSSKKLLLSDSGFYLCAWSGRQGASNYGYTFGSGTRLTVV.

The chain joins TRBV6-5 to TRBJ2-7; 7 nucleotides line up with TRBD1. The CDR3 spans 15 residues. In germline, CDR1 is MNHEY, CDR2 SVGAGI. The junction had 7 bases not matched to a gene; V was cut back by 2 bases and J by 3 bases. CDR3 sequence (DNA): TGTGCCAGCAGTTACGCCCCGGGACAGATCTACGAGCAGTACTTC. Protein: CASSYAPGQIYEQYF.

This chain uses TRBV11-2 with TRBJ1-3; no definite D call. Trimming stripped 5 bases from V and 9 bases from J, with 11 bases between. The CDR3 sequence is 12 residues long. Germline V gives CDR1 SGHAT, CDR2 FQNNGV. The CDR3: CASSPSRTTIYF. As DNA, the CDR3 is TGTGCCAGCAGCCCGAGCAGGACCACCATATATTTT. The whole variable domain, filled in from reference TRBV11-2 and TRBJ1-3, reads EAGVAQSPRYKIIEKRQSVAFWCNPISGHATLYWYQQILGQGPKLLIQFQNNGVVDDSQLPKDRFSAERLKGVDSTLKIQPAKLEDSAVYLCASSPSRTTIYFGEGSWLTVV.

Concerning this clone: This specimen includes other DNA sequences encoding the same CDR3. The chain combines TRBV5-1 with TRBJ2-7; no reliable D call. The ends were cut back, 4 bases at V and 3 bases at J, with 5 bases in the middle. The CDR3 length is 11 residues. Germline values: CDR1 SGHRS, CDR2 YFSETQ. For the CDR3, the DNA is TGCGCCAGCAGCCTCAACTACGAGCAGTACTTC. It encodes CASSLNYEQYF.

This clone has only a few counts. J is TRBJ2-1 and V is TRBV6-5; D is perhaps TRBD1 (5 bases). The V gene's germline CDR1 is MNHEY and CDR2 SVGAGI. The CDR3 has 12 residues. V gave up 4 bases and J gave up 11 bases, with 12 bases separating them. The CDR3 bases are TGTGCCAGCAGTTCCGAAATGGACAAGCAGTTCTTC. Protein sequence: CASSSEMDKQFF.

With regard to this clone: Other nucleotide sequences in the sample specify the same CDR3. The chain links TRBV14 to TRBJ1-2; 10 bases agree with TRBD1. The germline V gene has CDR1 SGHDN and CDR2 FVKESK. There are 15 residues in the CDR3. Unmatched junction bases numbered 6, after V lost 2 bases and J lost 6 bases. CDR3 amino acids: CASSQLDRGSDGYTF. The DNA for the CDR3 is TGTGCCAGCAGCCAACTGGACAGGGGGAGCGATGGCTACACCTTC.

The chain is built from TRBV30 and TRBJ2-1; 11 nucleotides line up with TRBD2. This CDR3 comprises 14 residues. With V trimmed by 3 bases and J by 4 bases, 2 bases remained unmatched. CDR1 is GTSNPN and CDR2 is SVGIG in the germline V gene (reference sequence). CDR3 amino acids: CAWRGTSGYNEQFF. CDR3 nucleotide sequence: TGTGCCTGGAGAGGGACTAGCGGATACAATGAGCAGTTCTTC.

This clone was counted a few times. V is TRBV25-1 and J is TRBJ2-3; D gene ambiguous. From germline, CDR1 is MGHDK and CDR2 SYGVNS. The CDR3 loop spans 14 amino acids. Deletions cut 3 bases from V and 0 bases from J, with 7 bases between. The CDR3 nucleotides read TGTGCCAGCAGTGATGCGGCTAGCACAGATACGCAGTATTTT. Protein sequence: CASSDAASTDTQYF.

This rearrangement joins TRBV6-5 to TRBJ2-1; weak D call: TRBD1 (5 bases). V lost 6 bases and J lost 8, with 14 bases in between. The length of the CDR3 is 13 residues. Germline CDR1 and CDR2: MNHEY and SVGAGI. The CDR3 DNA sequence: TGTGCCAGCAGCCTAACCCAGGGCCATGAGCAGTTCTTC. Protein sequence: CASSLTQGHEQFF.

The chain links TRBV7-9 to TRBJ1-2; D call uncertain. The germline V gene encodes CDR1 SEHNR and CDR2 FQNEAQ (reference sequence). The V end was cut by 5 bases, the J end by 7 bases, with 11 bases between. This CDR3 has 12 residues. The CDR3, as DNA: TGTGCCAGCAGCGCCAGACTTTCTGGCTACACCTTC. Residues: CASSARLSGYTF.

The chain recombines TRBV30 with TRBJ1-1; D may be TRBD1 (5 bases). The V end was cut by 0 bases, the J end by 4 bases, with 9 bases between. CDR3 size: 13 residues. CDR1 and CDR2 from the germline V gene are GTSNPN and SVGIG (reference sequence). The DNA of the CDR3 is TGTGCCTGGAGTGTACGGGGGACCACTGAAGCTTTCTTT. Translating gives CAWSVRGTTEAFF.